Shown below are 3 T cell receptor beta chains from a single sample sequenced in a study of glioma-infiltrating T cells. Using RNA template, CDR3s of TCR alpha and beta were amplified with iRepertoire arm-PCR. TCRdb reprocessed the multiplex PCR reads via MiXCR and lists one record per CDR3 protein. The sample records about 110,000 distinct CDR3 sequences, 20% to 30% being singletons. What was sequenced was glioma tissue, nonneoplastic brain tissue, or PBMCs (not recorded which). Receptors were obtained from a human donor with low-grade glioma or glioblastoma, undergoing nonglioma brain surgery, or in good health (not recorded which).

The chain joins TRBV6-2 or TRBV6-3 to TRBJ1-3; 7 bases fit TRBD1. The trim removed 2 bases at V and 0 bases at J, leaving 4 bases unmatched. Germline V gives CDR1 MNHEY, CDR2 SVGEGT. The CDR3 has 16 amino acids. CDR3 nucleotide sequence: TGTGCCAGCAGTTACCCGGGACAGTCCTCTGGAAACACCATATATTTT. Protein product: CASSYPGQSSGNTIYF.

This clonotype was seen ten or more times. This chain connects TRBV28 to TRBJ2-4; D might be TRBD1 or TRBD2, each matching 5 bases. Trimming stripped 4 bases from V and 1 base from J, with 11 bases between. CDR1 is MDHEN, CDR2 SYDVKM, per germline. The CDR3 has 15 amino acids. CDR3 bases: TGTGCCAGCAGTTCGCAAGGGGAGGCCAAAAACATTCAGTACTTC. This translates into CASSSQGEAKNIQYF.

This clonotype was picked up a small number of times. The gene calls are TRBV18 and TRBJ2-3; 9 positions agree with TRBD2. With 2 bases clipped from V and 3 bases from J, the junction kept 6 bases outside the gene matches. This CDR3 is built from 16 residues. The V gene's germline CDR1 is KGHSH and CDR2 LQKENI. Here the CDR3 DNA reads TGTGCCAGCTCACCATTGCTAGCGGGGAGTACAGATACGCAGTATTTT. Residues: CASSPLLAGSTDTQYF.